The entry that follows covers one TCR beta chain sequence. The data originate from a study of control samples from healthy donors and cancer patients. Method: immunoSEQ multiplex PCR; TCRdb's copy keeps in-frame clones and lacks some. The sample has roughly 150,000 clones, over 85% seen once. Sequences were obtained from blood. The origin of this receptor is a young man in good health.

The CDR3 sequence: CASSQDAGGRETQYF. For the CDR3, the DNA is TGTGCCAGCAGCCAAGACGCAGGGGGTAGGGAGACCCAGTACTTC. The chain links TRBV14 to TRBJ2-5, with 7 bases aligning to TRBD1. Germline V CDR1 and CDR2: SGHDN, FVKESK. Trimming at V came to 0 bases and at J to 5 bases, leaving 6 bases not matched to a gene. This CDR3 has 15 amino acids.